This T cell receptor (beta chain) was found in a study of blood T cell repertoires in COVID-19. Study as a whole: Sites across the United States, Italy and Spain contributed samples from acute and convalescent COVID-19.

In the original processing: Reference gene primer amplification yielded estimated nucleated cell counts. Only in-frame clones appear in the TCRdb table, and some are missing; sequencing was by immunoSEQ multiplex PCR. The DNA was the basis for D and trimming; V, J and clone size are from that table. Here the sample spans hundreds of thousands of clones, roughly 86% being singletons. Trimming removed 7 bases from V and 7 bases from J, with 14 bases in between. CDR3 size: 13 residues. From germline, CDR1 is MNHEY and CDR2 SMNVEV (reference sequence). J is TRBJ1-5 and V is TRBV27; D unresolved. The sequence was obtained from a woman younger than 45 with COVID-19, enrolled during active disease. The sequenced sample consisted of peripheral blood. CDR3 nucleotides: TGTGCCAGCAAGGACGGGATAGGGCAGCCCCAGCATTTT. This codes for CASKDGIGQPQHF.